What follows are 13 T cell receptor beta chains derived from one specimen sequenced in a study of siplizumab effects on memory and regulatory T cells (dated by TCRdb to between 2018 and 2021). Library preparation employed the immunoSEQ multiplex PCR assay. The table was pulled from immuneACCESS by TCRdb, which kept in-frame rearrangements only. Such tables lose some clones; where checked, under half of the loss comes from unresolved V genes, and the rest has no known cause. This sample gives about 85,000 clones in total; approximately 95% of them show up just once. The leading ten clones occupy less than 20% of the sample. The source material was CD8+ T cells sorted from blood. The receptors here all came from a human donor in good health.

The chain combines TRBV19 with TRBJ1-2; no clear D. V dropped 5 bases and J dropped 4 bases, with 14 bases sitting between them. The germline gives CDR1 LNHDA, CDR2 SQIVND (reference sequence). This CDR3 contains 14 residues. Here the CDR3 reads CASSGLGEIYGYTF. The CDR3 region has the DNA TGTGCCAGTAGTGGCCTCGGGGAGATCTATGGCTACACCTTC.

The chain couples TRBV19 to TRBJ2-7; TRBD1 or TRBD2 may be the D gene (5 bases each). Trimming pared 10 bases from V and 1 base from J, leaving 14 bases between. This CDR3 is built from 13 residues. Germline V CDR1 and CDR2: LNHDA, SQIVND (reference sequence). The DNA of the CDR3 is TGTGCCACCACCCGGGGCCCTTCCTACGAGCAGTACTTC. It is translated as CATTRGPSYEQYF.

In DNA form, the CDR3 reads TGTGCCAGCAGCCCACCCCTAGCGGGAGGGTACAATGAGCAGTTCTTC. Protein product: CASSPPLAGGYNEQFF. V gene TRBV7-9 combines with J gene TRBJ2-1; 12 bases agree with TRBD2. CDR1 is SEHNR, CDR2 FQNEAQ, per germline (reference sequence). The CDR3 spans 16 residues. After removal of 5 bases from V and 4 bases from J, the junction contained 6 bases not matched to a gene.

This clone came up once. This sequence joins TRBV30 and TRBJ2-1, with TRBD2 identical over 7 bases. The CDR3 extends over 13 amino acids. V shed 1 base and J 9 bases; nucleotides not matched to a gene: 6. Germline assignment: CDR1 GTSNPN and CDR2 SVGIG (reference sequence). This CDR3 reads CAWSAGTNGEQFF. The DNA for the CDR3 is TGTGCCTGGAGTGCCGGGACTAATGGTGAGCAGTTCTTC.

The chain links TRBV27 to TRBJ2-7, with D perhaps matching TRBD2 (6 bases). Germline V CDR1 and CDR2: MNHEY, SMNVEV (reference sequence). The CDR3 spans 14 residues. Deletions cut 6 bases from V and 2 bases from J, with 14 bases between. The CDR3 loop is CASSPISGTYEQYF. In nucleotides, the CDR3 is TGTGCCAGCAGCCCGATTAGCGGAACCTACGAGCAGTACTTC.

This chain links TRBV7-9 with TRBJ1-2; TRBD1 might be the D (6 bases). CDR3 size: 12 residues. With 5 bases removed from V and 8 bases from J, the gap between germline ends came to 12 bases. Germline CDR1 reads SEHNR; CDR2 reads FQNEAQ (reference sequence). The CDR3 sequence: CASSPRGGGYTF. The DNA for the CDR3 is TGTGCCAGCAGCCCCCGGGGGGGCGGCTACACCTTC. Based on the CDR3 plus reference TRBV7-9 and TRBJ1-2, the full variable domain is DTGVSQNPRHKITKRGQNVTFRCDPISEHNRLYWYRQTLGQGPEFLTYFQNEAQLEKSRLLSDRFSAERPKGSFSTLEIQRTEQGDSAMYLCASSPRGGGYTFGSGTRLTVV.

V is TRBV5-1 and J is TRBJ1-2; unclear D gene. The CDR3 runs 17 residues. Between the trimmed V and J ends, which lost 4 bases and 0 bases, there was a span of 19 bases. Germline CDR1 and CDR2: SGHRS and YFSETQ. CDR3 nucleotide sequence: TGCGCCAGCAGCCGCACCCGAAACACCTCCCCTAACTATGGCTACACCTTC. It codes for CASSRTRNTSPNYGYTF.

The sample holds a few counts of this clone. CDR3 sequence: CASSGLEAFF. The DNA of the CDR3 is TGTGCCAGCAGCGGCTTAGAGGCTTTCTTT. The rearrangement uses TRBV2 and TRBJ1-1, with D hard to call. The CDR3 has 10 amino acids. V lost 6 bases and J lost 11, with 10 bases in between. CDR1 is SNHLY, CDR2 FYNNEI, per germline. Supplemented by reference TRBV2 and TRBJ1-1, the full variable domain reads EPEVTQTPSHQVTQMGQEVILRCVPISNHLYFYWYRQILGQKVEFLVSFYNNEISEKSEIFDDQFSVERPDGSNFTLKIRSTKLEDSAMYFCASSGLEAFFGQGTRLTVV.

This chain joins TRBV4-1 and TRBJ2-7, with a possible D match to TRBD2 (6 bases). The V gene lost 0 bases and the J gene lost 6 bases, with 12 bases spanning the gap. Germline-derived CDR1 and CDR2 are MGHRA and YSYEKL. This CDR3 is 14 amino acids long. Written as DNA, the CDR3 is TGCGCCAGCAGCCAAGATGGAGGGTCTTCCGAGCAGTACTTC. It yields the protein CASSQDGGSSEQYF.

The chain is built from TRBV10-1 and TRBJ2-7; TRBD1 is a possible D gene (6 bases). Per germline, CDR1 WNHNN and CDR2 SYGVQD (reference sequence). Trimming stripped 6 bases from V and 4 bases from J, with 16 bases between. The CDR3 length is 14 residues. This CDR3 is CASRPTGCQYEQYF. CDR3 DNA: TGCGCCAGCAGACCTACAGGGTGCCAGTACGAGCAGTACTTC.

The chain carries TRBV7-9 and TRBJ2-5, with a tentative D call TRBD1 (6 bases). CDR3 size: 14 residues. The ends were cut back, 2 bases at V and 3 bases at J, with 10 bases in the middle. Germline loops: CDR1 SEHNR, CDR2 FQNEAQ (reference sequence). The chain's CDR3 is CASSLINREETQYF. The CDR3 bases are TGTGCCAGCAGCTTAATTAACAGGGAAGAGACCCAGTACTTC.

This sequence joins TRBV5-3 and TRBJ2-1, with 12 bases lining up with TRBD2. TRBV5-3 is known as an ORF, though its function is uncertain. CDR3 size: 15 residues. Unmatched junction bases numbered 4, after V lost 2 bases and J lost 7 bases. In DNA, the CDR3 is TGTGCCAGAAGCTTAACTAGCGGGAGGCGGAATGAGCAGTTCTTC. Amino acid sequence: CARSLTSGRRNEQFF.

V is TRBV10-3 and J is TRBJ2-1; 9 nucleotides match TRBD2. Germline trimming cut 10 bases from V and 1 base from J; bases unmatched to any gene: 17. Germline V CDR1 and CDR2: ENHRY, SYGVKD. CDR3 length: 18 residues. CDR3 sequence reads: CATAQVKREEGSYNEQFF. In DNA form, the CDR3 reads TGTGCCACCGCTCAGGTCAAGCGGGAGGAGGGGTCCTACAATGAGCAGTTCTTC.